This T cell receptor beta chain is from a study of long-term antiretroviral therapy in people with HIV. Germline V CDR1 and CDR2: SGHTA, FQGNSA. V was cut by 3 bases and J by 0 bases, with 9 bases left in between. This CDR3 contains 15 residues. Survey-level resolution applied to immunoSEQ assay v3.0. Some clones are missing from TCRdb's copy, which holds only in-frame ones; the method was immunoSEQ multiplex PCR. The data hold around 26,000 clones, with 65% to 80% observed a single time. Source: unsorted PBMCs, taken 0.5 years after starting antiretroviral therapy. The TCR comes from a woman between 40 and 55 years old with HIV. This chain connects TRBV7-2 to TRBJ1-5; D gene ambiguous. DNA of the CDR3: TGTGCCAGCAGCTTTTCCTCGGGTAGCAATCAGCCCCAGCATTTT. Protein sequence: CASSFSSGSNQPQHF.